The 21 T cell receptor beta chains below were found in one sample sequenced in a study of T cells in Graves' hyperthyroidism and ophthalmopathy. Amplification of TCR beta CDR3 regions was performed using RNA transcripts as template. TCR CDR3 regions were first amplified by RT-PCR with HTBI primers. TCRdb processed the multiplex PCR reads anew with MiXCR; each CDR3 protein has one entry. The data show 700,000 or so distinct CDR3 sequences, with around 15% seen just once and around 8% held by the top ten. The source material was blood. Receptors originate from a man aged 18 to 30 with Graves' hyperthyroidism.

This clonotype was counted ten times or more. The chain combines TRBV7-9 with TRBJ2-7; D gene unclear. The V and J ends lost 1 base and 2 bases respectively, with 9 bases between them. This CDR3 spans 14 amino acids. The germline CDR1 and CDR2 sequences are SEHNR and FQNEAQ (reference sequence). The CDR3 nucleotides are TGTGCCAGCAGCTTAGTACAGCCTACCTACGAGCAGTACTTC. As protein: CASSLVQPTYEQYF.

This clonotype was counted between two and nine times. The V and J genes are TRBV12-3 or TRBV12-4 and TRBJ1-6; D uncertain. Between the trimmed V and J ends, which lost 3 bases and 7 bases, there was a span of 10 bases. The CDR3 is 14 residues long. CDR3 DNA sequence: TGTGCCAGCAGTTTTTCCGAAAGGAATTCACCCCTCCACTTT. This sequence encodes CASSFSERNSPLHF.

In its sample, this clonotype was seen a few times. The J gene is TRBJ1-1, the V gene TRBV29-1; D remains ambiguous. This CDR3 is 14 amino acids long. The V and J ends lost 4 bases and 0 bases respectively, with 12 bases between them. Per the germline V gene, CDR1 is SQVTM and CDR2 is ANQGSEA. CDR3 in amino acids: CSVVGSGLNTEAFF. CDR3 in DNA: TGCAGCGTTGTAGGCTCGGGATTGAACACTGAAGCTTTCTTT. Drawing the rest from reference TRBV29-1 and TRBJ1-1, the complete variable domain is SAVISQKPSRDICQRGTSLTIQCQVDSQVTMMFWYRQQPGQSLTLIATANQGSEATYESGFVIDKFPISRPNLTFSTLTVSNMSPEDSSIYLCSVVGSGLNTEAFFGQGTRLTVV.

The table lists this clonotype with many counts. The chain is built from TRBV7-8 and TRBJ2-7, with a weak D call TRBD1 (5 bases). V dropped 6 bases and J dropped 5 bases, with 11 bases sitting between them. The CDR3 spans 12 residues. CDR1 SGHVS and CDR2 FQNEAQ come from the germline V gene. The CDR3 region is CASRAGSNEQYF. The DNA for the CDR3 is TGTGCCAGCAGAGCAGGGTCGAACGAGCAGTACTTC.

The sample holds a few counts of this clonotype. The chain carries TRBV2 and TRBJ1-5; D remains unclear. V was trimmed by 1 base and J by 2 bases, leaving 9 bases between them. Germline assignment: CDR1 SNHLY and CDR2 FYNNEI. CDR3 length equals 15 residues. CDR3 sequence: CASSEVRTGNQPQHF. In DNA form, the CDR3 reads TGTGCCAGCAGTGAAGTTCGGACGGGCAATCAGCCCCAGCATTTT.

This clonotype was recorded a few times. The chain couples TRBV9 to TRBJ2-1; 7 bases match TRBD2. Germline CDR1 reads SGDLS; CDR2 reads YYNGEE. The CDR3 consists of 15 residues. With 2 bases clipped from V and 0 bases from J, the junction kept 2 bases outside the gene matches. The CDR3 DNA reads as TGTGCCAGCAGCGTGAGCGGGGTCTCCTACAATGAGCAGTTCTTC. It specifies CASSVSGVSYNEQFF.

The J gene is TRBJ2-6, the V gene TRBV18; TRBD2 agrees at 8 bases. This CDR3 has 17 residues. In germline, CDR1 is KGHSH, CDR2 LQKENI. Germline trimming cut 4 bases from V and 0 bases from J; bases unmatched to any gene: 5. The CDR3 bases are TGTGCCAGCTCACTACTAGCGGTAATCTCTGGGGCCAACGTCCTGACTTTC. Translation: CASSLLAVISGANVLTF.

Only a few counts were recorded for this clonotype. The rearrangement links TRBV19 to TRBJ2-5; possibly TRBD1 or TRBD2 for D (5 bases each). Trimming left V 2 bases short and J 2 bases short, with 12 bases between. There are 15 residues in the CDR3. CDR1 and CDR2 from the germline V gene are LNHDA and SQIVND (reference sequence). In DNA, the CDR3 is TGTGCCAGTAGTATAATTGGGGGACCTCAAGAGACCCAGTACTTC. It is translated as CASSIIGGPQETQYF.

This clonotype has a count of ten or more. The V gene is TRBV7-9, the J gene TRBJ1-6; weak D call: TRBD1 (6 bases). The V end lost 4 bases, the J end lost 7 bases, and 11 bases lay between the germline ends. The germline V gene encodes CDR1 SEHNR and CDR2 FQNEAQ (reference sequence). This CDR3 is 14 amino acids long. DNA for the CDR3: TGTGCCAGCAGCTCCGGACAGAACAATTCACCCCTCCACTTT. It codes for CASSSGQNNSPLHF.

This clonotype came up a few times. The chain recombines TRBV10-3 with TRBJ2-7, with no clear D. The CDR3 is 15 residues long. Germline CDR1 is ENHRY and CDR2 is SYGVKD. Trimming shortened V by 3 bases and J by 0 bases, and 12 bases separated the two germline ends. CDR3 sequence: CAISDDPSSSYEQYF. DNA for the CDR3: TGTGCCATCAGTGACGACCCCTCAAGCTCCTACGAGCAGTACTTC.

Many counts were recorded for this clonotype. The V call is TRBV5-1, the J call TRBJ2-3; 10 bases align to TRBD2. V was pared by 2 bases and J by 3 bases, with 3 bases of the junction left unmatched. Germline CDR1 and CDR2: SGHRS and YFSETQ. The CDR3 has 15 amino acids. This CDR3 is CASSFPSGRTDTQYF. Here the CDR3 DNA reads TGCGCCAGCAGCTTTCCTAGCGGGAGAACAGATACGCAGTATTTT.

The sample holds one count of this clonotype. A read error may be the cause here, since a much bigger clone is one base away. The chain has TRBV6-9 and TRBJ2-5; TRBD1 matches 8 bases. This CDR3 is built from 14 residues. Trimming removed 2 bases from V and 5 bases from J; junction bases left unmatched: 4. From germline, CDR1 is MNHGY and CDR2 SVAAGI. CDR3 sequence (DNA): TGTGCCAGCAGTTATCGGTGGACAGGGGAGACCCAGTACTTC. This gives the protein CASSYRWTGETQYF.

In its sample, this clonotype was seen many times. The chain is built from TRBV5-1 and TRBJ1-1; D not certain. The CDR3 has 13 amino acids. Trimming shortened V by 1 base and J by 5 bases, and 9 bases separated the two germline ends. Germline CDR1 SGHRS, CDR2 YFSETQ. The CDR3 loop is CASSLPGNTEAFF. As DNA, the CDR3 is TGCGCCAGCAGCTTGCCAGGTAATACTGAAGCTTTCTTT.

As concerns this clonotype: A single base separates this from a much larger clone, so it may be a read error. The chain uses TRBV28 and TRBJ2-5; weak D call: TRBD1 (6 bases). Germline V gives CDR1 MDHEN, CDR2 SYDVKM. There are 15 residues in the CDR3. The CDR3 here is CASRAFGGGQESQYF. The CDR3 DNA follows: TGTGCCAGCAGGGCCTTTGGGGGCGGACAAGAGAGCCAGTACTTC.

Only a few counts were recorded for this clonotype. This sequence joins TRBV11-3 and TRBJ2-7; TRBD2 matches 8 bases. Losses at the gene ends were 2 bases for V and 1 base for J; bases not matched to a gene: 7. Per germline, CDR1 SGHNT and CDR2 YENEEA. The CDR3 is 16 residues long. The CDR3 sequence is CASSLWPSGLSYEQYF. In DNA, the CDR3 is TGTGCCAGCAGCTTATGGCCTAGCGGGTTATCCTACGAGCAGTACTTC.

This clonotype was seen ten or more times. This chain's CDR3 is CSVLSGGSYEQYF. CDR3 in DNA: TGCAGCGTTTTGTCAGGGGGCTCCTACGAGCAGTACTTC. J is TRBJ2-7 and V is TRBV29-1, with 7 bases identical to TRBD1. Trimming at V came to 5 bases and at J to 0 bases, leaving 4 bases not matched to a gene. The CDR3 runs to 13 residues. CDR1 and CDR2 from the germline V gene are SQVTM and ANQGSEA.

Many counts were recorded for this clonotype. The chain employs TRBV6-5 and TRBJ2-1, with a tentative D call TRBD2 (6 bases). CDR1 and CDR2 (germline): MNHEY, SVGAGI. V was clipped by 2 bases and J by 5 bases, with 10 bases between them. The CDR3 covers 14 residues. The CDR3 sequence: CASSYRGGDNEQFF. The CDR3 coding sequence is TGTGCCAGCAGTTACAGAGGAGGGGACAATGAGCAGTTCTTC.

This clonotype was recorded many times. The rearrangement links TRBV6-1 to TRBJ2-7, with 11 bases that match TRBD1. The CDR3 has 15 residues. Germline V gene lookup returns CDR1 MNHNS and CDR2 SASEGT. V dropped 4 bases and J dropped 6; count of bases not matched to a gene: 8. The CDR3 nucleotides read TGTGCCAGCAGTGCGCCGGGACAGGGGGTTCGCGAGCAGTACTTC. Translation gives CASSAPGQGVREQYF.

The chain is built from TRBV7-9 and TRBJ2-3; TRBD2 matches at 8 bases. The length of the CDR3 is 13 residues. The junction had 7 bases not matched to a gene; V was cut back by 8 bases and J by 6 bases. Germline loops: CDR1 SEHNR, CDR2 FQNEAQ (reference sequence). The CDR3 sequence: CASLSGSADTQYF. CDR3 in DNA: TGTGCCAGCCTAAGCGGGAGCGCCGATACGCAGTATTTT.

This clonotype was observed at least ten times. The CDR3 here is CASSRWTGPGNQPQHF. The CDR3 nucleotides are TGTGCCAGCAGCCGATGGACAGGGCCGGGCAATCAGCCCCAGCATTTT. The chain combines TRBV11-2 with TRBJ1-5; the match to TRBD1 covers 8 bases. Losses at the gene ends were 5 bases for V and 2 bases for J; bases not matched to a gene: 8. CDR1 SGHAT and CDR2 FQNNGV come from the germline V gene. There are 16 residues in the CDR3.

This clonotype turned up a few times. This rearrangement joins TRBV20-1 to TRBJ2-3, with D tentatively TRBD2 (7 bases). In germline, CDR1 is DFQATT, CDR2 SNEGSKA (reference sequence). The CDR3 sequence is 14 residues long. V was pared by 3 bases and J by 2 bases, with 12 bases between. CDR3 sequence reads: CSARWGGDTDTQYF. Written as DNA, the CDR3 is TGCAGTGCTAGGTGGGGGGGCGACACAGATACGCAGTATTTT.